These 28 T cell receptor beta chains came from one sample sequenced in a study of blood T cells in healthy people across ages. Next came a second PCR, run for about 7 to 12 cycles, which used a sample-barcoded 5' primer along with a J-beta primer mix. MiXCR, run by TCRdb on the 5' RACE reads, gives a single entry per CDR3 protein. Among some 1,000,000 distinct CDR3 sequences listed, under 30% were seen once. The same sample was also used in a study of T cells of mothers and their children.

Input material: blood. These receptors all stem from a girl aged 2-10 years in good health.

This chain joins TRBV6-1 and TRBJ2-5, with D tentatively TRBD2 (6 bases). V dropped 8 bases and J dropped 3 bases, with 10 bases sitting between them. There are 12 residues in the CDR3. Germline V gene lookup returns CDR1 MNHNS and CDR2 SASEGT. The CDR3 sequence: CASGGNKETQYF. CDR3 sequence (DNA): TGTGCCAGCGGGGGGAACAAAGAGACCCAGTACTTC.

The CDR3 nucleotides read TGCAGTGCTGGAACGAATTATGGGGCCAACGTCCTGACTTTC. Translating gives CSAGTNYGANVLTF. The chain links TRBV20-1 to TRBJ2-6; D remains ambiguous. The CDR3 consists of 14 residues. Looked up from germline, CDR1 is DFQATT and CDR2 is SNEGSKA (reference sequence). V was clipped by 5 bases and J by 3 bases, with 11 bases between them.

The chain recombines TRBV4-3 with TRBJ2-1; the D is unclear. TRBJ2-7 explains the end of the DNA better; the J call may be wrong. The germline CDR1 and CDR2 sequences are LGHNA and YSLEER. This CDR3 is built from 14 residues. The CDR3 sequence is CASSQDKGFYEQYF. CDR3 nucleotide sequence: TGCGCCAGCAGCCAAGATAAGGGCTTCTACGAGCAGTACTTC.

The CDR3 DNA is TGTGCCATCACCCAGGGCTCTGGAAACACCATATATTTT. This sequence encodes CAITQGSGNTIYF. The rearrangement joins TRBV10-3 to TRBJ1-3, with D possibly matching TRBD1 (5 bases). Germline CDR1 reads ENHRY; CDR2 reads SYGVKD. The CDR3 is 13 residues long. Trimming removed 7 bases at V and 0 bases at J, with 7 bases between.

V and J are TRBV5-1 and TRBJ1-2, with 8 bases lining up with TRBD1. Trimming cost V 2 bases and J 6 bases; bases outside gene matches: 6. Per the germline V gene, CDR1 is SGHRS and CDR2 is YFSETQ. This CDR3 spans 14 amino acids. The CDR3 DNA reads TGCGCCAGCAGCTTACCCGGGACAGGAGATGGCTACACCTTC. This translates into CASSLPGTGDGYTF.

This chain connects TRBV2 to TRBJ2-1, with D possibly TRBD2 on 6 matching bases. Germline assignment: CDR1 SNHLY and CDR2 FYNNEI. V lost 11 bases and J 12 bases, leaving 11 bases between the germline ends. The CDR3 consists of 9 residues. The CDR3 DNA sequence: TGTGCCGCAGGGAGGTGGCAGTTCTTC. This encodes CAAGRWQFF. Together with reference TRBV2 and TRBJ2-1, the CDR3 gives the full variable domain: EPEVTQTPSHQVTQMGQEVILRCVPISNHLYFYWYRQILGQKVEFLVSFYNNEISEKSEIFDDQFSVERPDGSNFTLKIRSTKLEDSAMYFCAAGRWQFFGPGTRLTVL.

The chain carries TRBV7-9 and TRBJ2-7; no clear D. CDR1 is SEHNR and CDR2 is FQNEAQ in the germline V gene (reference sequence). The CDR3 loop spans 13 amino acids. V lost 0 bases and J 3 bases, leaving 6 bases between the germline ends. The CDR3 protein is CASSLAGHYEQYF. DNA of the CDR3: TGTGCCAGCAGCTTAGCAGGTCACTACGAGCAGTACTTC.

The chain joins TRBV2 to TRBJ2-7, with D possibly matching TRBD2 (6 bases). In germline, CDR1 is SNHLY, CDR2 FYNNEI. The V gene lost 6 bases and the J gene lost 7 bases, with 13 bases spanning the gap. The CDR3 spans 12 residues. CDR3 coding DNA: TGTGCCAGCAGGGAGCTAGCGAGTGAGCAGTACTTC. Its protein product is CASRELASEQYF.

The chain has TRBV29-1 and TRBJ2-7; no firm D call. Trimming cost V 8 bases and J 3 bases, with 20 bases left between them. CDR1 and CDR2 (germline): SQVTM, ANQGSEA. CDR3 length: 14 amino acids. The CDR3 region is CSTRSKGSGYEQYF. CDR3 DNA: TGCAGCACACGATCCAAAGGCTCCGGCTACGAGCAGTACTTC.

The chain employs TRBV7-9 and TRBJ2-7; 8 bases match TRBD1. There are 16 residues in the CDR3. The germline V gene encodes CDR1 SEHNR and CDR2 FQNEAQ (reference sequence). Trimming took 4 bases from V and 0 from J; bases not matched to a gene: 8. CDR3 loop: CASSSLDRGDSYEQYF. CDR3 bases: TGTGCCAGCAGCTCGCTAGACAGGGGAGACTCCTACGAGCAGTACTTC. The entire variable domain, with the rest obtained from reference TRBV7-9 and TRBJ2-7, is as follows: DTGVSQNPRHKITKRGQNVTFRCDPISEHNRLYWYRQTLGQGPEFLTYFQNEAQLEKSRLLSDRFSAERPKGSFSTLEIQRTEQGDSAMYLCASSSLDRGDSYEQYFGPGTRLTVT.

This clonotype came up a few times. For the CDR3, the DNA is TGTGCCAGCAGCCAACCGGACAGAAACAATGAGCAGTTCTTC. It translates to CASSQPDRNNEQFF. The genes are TRBV7-6 and TRBJ2-1; D is perhaps TRBD1 (6 bases). Germline CDR1 is SGHVS and CDR2 is FNYEAQ. Trimming cost V 5 bases and J 5 bases, with 13 bases left between them. The CDR3 length is 14 residues.

The chain uses TRBV10-3 and TRBJ2-1; TRBD2 matches at 9 bases. The junction had 20 bases not matched to a gene; V was cut back by 8 bases and J by 12 bases. The germline V gene encodes CDR1 ENHRY and CDR2 SYGVKD. The CDR3 spans 16 residues. The CDR3 bases are TGTGCCATCGGAGGGACAAACAGCGGGGGGCCTCTAAGGCAGTTCTTC. Encoded protein: CAIGGTNSGGPLRQFF.

The rearrangement uses TRBV28 and TRBJ2-5, with 9 bases lining up with TRBD2. The tail of the sequence fits TRBJ2-1 better, so the J call may be wrong. The V gene's germline CDR1 is MDHEN and CDR2 SYDVKM. The CDR3 runs 14 residues. CDR3: CASTLDSGSSAQFF. The CDR3 DNA reads as TGTGCCAGCACCCTAGATAGCGGGAGTAGTGCGCAGTTCTTC.

The sample holds many counts of this clonotype. The V gene is TRBV5-6, the J gene TRBJ2-7, with 14 bases matching TRBD2. The ends lost 4 bases at V and 3 bases at J; junction bases unmatched: 3. The CDR3 has 15 amino acids. CDR1 and CDR2 from the germline V gene are SGHDT and YYEEEE. The CDR3 region has the DNA TGTGCCAGCAGCCTGGGGACTAGCGGGGGCTACGAGCAGTACTTC. This translates into CASSLGTSGGYEQYF.

In this sample, this clonotype turned up many times. This chain connects TRBV20-1 to TRBJ2-5, with a weak D call TRBD1 (7 bases). This CDR3 has 12 amino acids. Germline V gene sequence: CDR1 DFQATT, CDR2 SNEGSKA (reference sequence). The ends were cut back, 3 bases at V and 5 bases at J, with 10 bases in the middle. The CDR3 reads CSASQGGETQYF. The CDR3 DNA follows: TGCAGTGCTAGCCAGGGGGGTGAGACCCAGTACTTC.

The chain uses TRBV4-2 and TRBJ1-1; D is ambiguous. Germline CDR1 reads LGHNA; CDR2 reads YNFKEQ. The CDR3 contains 14 residues. The V gene lost 0 bases and the J gene lost 1 base, with 6 bases spanning the gap. The CDR3 here is CASSQDHGNTEAFF. The CDR3 nucleotides read TGTGCCAGCAGCCAAGATCACGGGAACACTGAAGCTTTCTTT.

In this sample, this clonotype turned up a few times. The rearrangement joins TRBV7-9 to TRBJ1-4; weak D call: TRBD1 (5 bases). Germline V gene data show CDR1 as SEHNR and CDR2 as FQNEAQ (reference sequence). The CDR3 spans 15 residues. V was clipped by 6 bases and J by 0 bases, with 11 bases between them. The CDR3 loop is CASRQEIATNEKLFF. The CDR3 coding sequence is TGTGCCAGCAGACAGGAGATTGCAACTAATGAAAAACTGTTTTTT.

The V gene is TRBV7-8, the J gene TRBJ2-1; D remains ambiguous. With 1 base removed from V and 11 bases from J, the gap between germline ends came to 6 bases. In germline, CDR1 is SGHVS, CDR2 FQNEAQ. This CDR3 has 11 residues. The CDR3: CASSLGQKQFF. The CDR3 DNA reads as TGTGCCAGCAGCTTAGGTCAAAAGCAGTTCTTC. Full variable domain (outside the CDR3, taken from reference TRBV7-8 and TRBJ2-1): GAGVSQSPRYKVAKRGQDVALRCDPISGHVSLFWYQQALGQGPEFLTYFQNEAQLDKSGLPSDRFFAERPEGSVSTLKIQRTQQEDSAVYLCASSLGQKQFFGPGTRLTVL.

The chain carries TRBV7-2 and TRBJ1-4, with D possibly being TRBD1 (6 bases). There are 15 residues in the CDR3. The V gene's germline CDR1 is SGHTA and CDR2 FQGNSA. Trimming pared 5 bases from V and 5 bases from J, leaving 15 bases between. The CDR3 nucleotides read TGTGCCAGCAGCCCGAGAACAGGGTGGAATGAAAAACTGTTTTTT. Residues: CASSPRTGWNEKLFF. The entire variable domain, with the rest obtained from reference TRBV7-2 and TRBJ1-4, is as follows: GAGVSQSPSNKVTEKGKDVELRCDPISGHTALYWYRQSLGQGLEFLIYFQGNSAPDKSGLPSDRFSAERTGGSVSTLTIQRTQQEDSAVYLCASSPRTGWNEKLFFGSGTQLSVL.

The sample holds a few counts of this clonotype. The chain recombines TRBV7-3 with TRBJ2-2; 10 bases are shared with TRBD1. V trimming: 1 base; J trimming: 5 bases; junction bases outside the gene matches: 4. CDR3 size: 16 residues. From germline, CDR1 is SGHTA and CDR2 FQGTGA. CDR3 DNA: TGTGCCAGCAGCTTAATTGGGACAGGGGCGACCGGGGAGCTGTTTTTT. Translating gives CASSLIGTGATGELFF.

This clonotype came up a few times. The chain has TRBV12-5 and TRBJ2-5; D not resolved. Trimming cost V 3 bases and J 5 bases, with 4 bases left between them. Germline CDR1 is LGHNT and CDR2 is FRNRAP. The CDR3 is made up of 11 amino acids. CDR3 sequence reads: CASGFTETQYF. The CDR3 region has the DNA TGTGCTAGTGGTTTCACTGAGACCCAGTACTTC.

A few counts support this clonotype. This CDR3 is CSVGGGSSDTQYF. CDR3 nucleotides: TGCAGCGTTGGGGGCGGGAGTTCAGATACGCAGTATTTT. V is TRBV29-1 and J is TRBJ2-3, with 7 bases aligning to TRBD2. CDR1 is SQVTM and CDR2 is ANQGSEA in the germline V gene. CDR3 size: 13 residues. The junction had 5 bases not matched to a gene; V was cut back by 4 bases and J by 4 bases.

This clonotype has more than one count but fewer than ten. The gene calls are TRBV7-2 and TRBJ1-4; D possibly corresponds to TRBD1 (5 bases). The CDR3 length is 16 residues. Trimming shortened V by 1 base and J by 8 bases, and 17 bases separated the two germline ends. Germline lookup yields CDR1 SGHTA and CDR2 FQGNSA. The CDR3, as DNA: TGTGCCAGCAGCTTAGGGGTCGGTGGGGCCGGGGAAAAACTGTTTTTT. As protein: CASSLGVGGAGEKLFF.

This clonotype was picked up a small number of times. The CDR3, as DNA: TGTGCCAGTCGGGGCTACCGGGGGACAGAAGCTTTCTTT. This sequence encodes CASRGYRGTEAFF. The V call is TRBV6-2 or TRBV6-3, the J call TRBJ1-1, with a tentative D call TRBD1 (6 bases). Trimming took off 9 bases at V and 8 bases at J, with 19 bases between the two ends. There are 13 residues in the CDR3. Per the germline V gene, CDR1 is MNHEY and CDR2 is SVGEGT.

This clonotype was observed a few times. The CDR3 reads CASSSTDRGNIQYF. The CDR3 DNA follows: TGTGCCAGCAGCTCGACGGACAGGGGAAACATTCAGTACTTC. The chain carries TRBV7-9 and TRBJ2-4; 9 bases match TRBD1. V lost 4 bases and J lost 6; bases outside the gene matches: 4. This CDR3 comprises 14 residues. CDR1 SEHNR and CDR2 FQNEAQ come from the germline V gene (reference sequence).

This clonotype was found a few times. The rearrangement joins TRBV4-1 to TRBJ2-7, with TRBD2 as a possible D gene (5 bases). The germline CDR1 and CDR2 sequences are MGHRA and YSYEKL. V was pared by 0 bases and J by 1 base, with 16 bases between. The CDR3 sequence is 17 residues long. CDR3 protein: CASSQDRLAPLSYEQYF. The CDR3 region has the DNA TGCGCCAGCAGCCAAGATCGGCTAGCACCTCTTTCCTACGAGCAGTACTTC.

The rearrangement joins TRBV13 to TRBJ2-3, with 8 bases aligning to TRBD2. The CDR3 sequence is 15 residues long. V was pared by 5 bases and J by 3 bases, with 7 bases of the junction left unmatched. The germline V gene has CDR1 PRHDT and CDR2 FYEKMQ (reference sequence). CDR3 loop: CASSQGRGGTDTQYF. CDR3 nucleotides: TGTGCCAGCAGCCAAGGGCGCGGGGGGACAGATACGCAGTATTTT.

This clonotype was seen only a few times. The chain uses TRBV7-2 and TRBJ2-7, with 13 bases that match TRBD2. This CDR3 comprises 16 residues. V shed 5 bases, J shed 1 base, and the junction held 5 bases outside the gene matches. Germline assignment: CDR1 SGHTA and CDR2 FQGNSA. The CDR3 loop reads CASSNPGLAGSYEQYF. The CDR3 bases are TGTGCCAGCAGCAATCCGGGACTAGCGGGGTCCTACGAGCAGTACTTC.